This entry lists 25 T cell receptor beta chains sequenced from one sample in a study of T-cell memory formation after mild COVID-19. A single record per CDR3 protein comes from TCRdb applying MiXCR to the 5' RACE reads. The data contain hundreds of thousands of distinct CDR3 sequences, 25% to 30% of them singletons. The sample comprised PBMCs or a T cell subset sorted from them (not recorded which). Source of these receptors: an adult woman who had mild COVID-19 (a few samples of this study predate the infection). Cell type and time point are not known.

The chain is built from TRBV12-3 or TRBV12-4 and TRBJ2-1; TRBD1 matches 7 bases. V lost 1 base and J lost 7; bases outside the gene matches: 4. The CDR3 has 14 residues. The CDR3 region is CASSLETGWNEQFF. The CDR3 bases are TGTGCCAGCAGTTTAGAGACAGGGTGGAATGAGCAGTTCTTC.

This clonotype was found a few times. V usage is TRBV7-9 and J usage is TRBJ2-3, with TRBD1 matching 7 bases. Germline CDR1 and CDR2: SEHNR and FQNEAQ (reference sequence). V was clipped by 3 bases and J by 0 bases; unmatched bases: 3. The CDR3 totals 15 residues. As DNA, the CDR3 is TGTGCCAGCAGCTTCACAGGGGCTAGCACAGATACGCAGTATTTT. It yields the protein CASSFTGASTDTQYF.

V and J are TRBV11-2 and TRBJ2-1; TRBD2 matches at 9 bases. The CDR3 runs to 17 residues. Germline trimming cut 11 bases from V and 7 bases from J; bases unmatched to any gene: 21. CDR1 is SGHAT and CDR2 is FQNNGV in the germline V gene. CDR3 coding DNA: TGTGCCTCTTATGGTGTTTTCCCCGGGACTAGCTCAAATGAGCAGTTCTTC. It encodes CASYGVFPGTSSNEQFF.

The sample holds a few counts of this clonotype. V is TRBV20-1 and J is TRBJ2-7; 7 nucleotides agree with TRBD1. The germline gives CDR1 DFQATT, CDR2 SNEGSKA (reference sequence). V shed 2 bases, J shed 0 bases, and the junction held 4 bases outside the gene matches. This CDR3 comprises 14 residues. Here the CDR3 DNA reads TGCAGTGCTAGATGGGGGACAGCCTCCTACGAGCAGTACTTC. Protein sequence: CSARWGTASYEQYF.

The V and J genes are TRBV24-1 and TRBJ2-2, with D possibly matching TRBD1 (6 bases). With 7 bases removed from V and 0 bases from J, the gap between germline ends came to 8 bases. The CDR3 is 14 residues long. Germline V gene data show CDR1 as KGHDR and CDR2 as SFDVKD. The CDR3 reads CATRPGANTGELFF. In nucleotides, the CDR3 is TGTGCCACCAGACCAGGGGCGAACACCGGGGAGCTGTTTTTT.

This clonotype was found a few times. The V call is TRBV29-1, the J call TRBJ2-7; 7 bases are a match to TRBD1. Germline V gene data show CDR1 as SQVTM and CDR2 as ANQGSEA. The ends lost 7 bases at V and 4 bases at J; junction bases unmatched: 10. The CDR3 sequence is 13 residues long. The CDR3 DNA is TGCAGCGCCCGAGGGGACAGCCTGTACGAGCAGTACTTC. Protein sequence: CSARGDSLYEQYF.

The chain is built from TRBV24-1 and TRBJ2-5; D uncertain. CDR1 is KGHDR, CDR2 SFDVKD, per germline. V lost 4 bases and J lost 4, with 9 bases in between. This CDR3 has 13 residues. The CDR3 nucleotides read TGTGCCACCAGTGACCCAACGATAGAGACCCAGTACTTC. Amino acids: CATSDPTIETQYF.

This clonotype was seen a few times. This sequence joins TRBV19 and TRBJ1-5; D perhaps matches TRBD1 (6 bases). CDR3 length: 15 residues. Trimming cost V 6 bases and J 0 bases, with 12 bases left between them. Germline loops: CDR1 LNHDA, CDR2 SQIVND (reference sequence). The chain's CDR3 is CASRRDTVSNQPQHF. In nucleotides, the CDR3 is TGTGCCAGTAGAAGGGACACCGTTAGCAATCAGCCCCAGCATTTT. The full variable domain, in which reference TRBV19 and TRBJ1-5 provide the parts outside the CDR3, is DGGITQSPKYLFRKEGQNVTLSCEQNLNHDAMYWYRQDPGQGLRLIYYSQIVNDFQKGDIAEGYSVSREKKESFPLTVTSAQKNPTAFYLCASRRDTVSNQPQHFGDGTRLSIL.

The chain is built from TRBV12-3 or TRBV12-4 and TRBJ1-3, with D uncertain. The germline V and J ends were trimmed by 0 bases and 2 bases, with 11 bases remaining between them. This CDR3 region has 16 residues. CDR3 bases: TGTGCCAGCAGTTTAGCGCCTGGGTGGGCTGGAAACACCATATATTTT. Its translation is CASSLAPGWAGNTIYF.

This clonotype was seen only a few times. Here the CDR3 reads CASSLAARRSSYNEQFF. Written as DNA, the CDR3 is TGTGCCAGCAGCTTAGCGGCCCGGAGGTCCTCCTACAATGAGCAGTTCTTC. The chain couples TRBV7-8 to TRBJ2-1; tentatively, D is TRBD2 (5 bases). Germline V lookup: CDR1 SGHVS, CDR2 FQNEAQ. With 0 bases removed from V and 0 bases from J, the gap between germline ends came to 12 bases. This CDR3 has 17 amino acids.

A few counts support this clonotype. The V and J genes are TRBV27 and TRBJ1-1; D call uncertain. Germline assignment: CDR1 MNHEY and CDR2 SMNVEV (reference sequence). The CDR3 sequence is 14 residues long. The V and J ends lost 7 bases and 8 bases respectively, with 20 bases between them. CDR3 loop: CASTLRWASSEAFF. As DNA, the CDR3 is TGTGCCAGCACTCTGAGGTGGGCATCTTCGGAAGCTTTCTTT.

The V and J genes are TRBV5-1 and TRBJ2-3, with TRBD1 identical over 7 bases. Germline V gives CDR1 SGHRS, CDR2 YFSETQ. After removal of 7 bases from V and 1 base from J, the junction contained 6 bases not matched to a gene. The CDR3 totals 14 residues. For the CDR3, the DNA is TGCGCCAGCTCTCAGGGGGTCGGCACAGATACGCAGTATTTT. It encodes CASSQGVGTDTQYF.

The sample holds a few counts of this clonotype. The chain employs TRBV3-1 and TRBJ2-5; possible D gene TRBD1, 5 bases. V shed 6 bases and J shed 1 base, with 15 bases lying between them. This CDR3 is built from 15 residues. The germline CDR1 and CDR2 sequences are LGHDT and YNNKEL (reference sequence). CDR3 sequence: CASRPRQYIQETQYF. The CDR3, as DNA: TGTGCCAGCAGACCGCGACAGTATATCCAAGAGACCCAGTACTTC.

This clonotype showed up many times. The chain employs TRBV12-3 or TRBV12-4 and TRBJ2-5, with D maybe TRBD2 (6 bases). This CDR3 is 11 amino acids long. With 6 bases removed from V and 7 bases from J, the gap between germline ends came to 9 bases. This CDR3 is CASSLGGTQYF. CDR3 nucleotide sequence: TGTGCCAGCAGCCTCGGGGGGACCCAGTACTTC.

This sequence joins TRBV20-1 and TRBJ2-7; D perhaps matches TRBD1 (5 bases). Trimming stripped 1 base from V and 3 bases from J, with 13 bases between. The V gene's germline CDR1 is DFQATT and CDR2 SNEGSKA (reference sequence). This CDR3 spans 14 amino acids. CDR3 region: CSARVDWGFYEQYF. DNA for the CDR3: TGCAGTGCTAGAGTTGACTGGGGCTTCTACGAGCAGTACTTC.

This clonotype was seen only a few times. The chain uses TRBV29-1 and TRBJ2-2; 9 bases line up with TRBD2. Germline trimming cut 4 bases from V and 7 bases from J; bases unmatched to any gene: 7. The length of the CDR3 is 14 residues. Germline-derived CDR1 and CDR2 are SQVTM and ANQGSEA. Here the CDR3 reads CSVVSTSGSGELFF. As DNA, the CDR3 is TGCAGCGTTGTTTCGACTAGCGGCAGCGGGGAGCTGTTTTTT.

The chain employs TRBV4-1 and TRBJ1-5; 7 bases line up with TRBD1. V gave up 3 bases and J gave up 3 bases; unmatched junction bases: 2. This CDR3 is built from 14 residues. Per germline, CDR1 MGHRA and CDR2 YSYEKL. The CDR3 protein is CASSHDRDNQPQHF. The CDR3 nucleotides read TGCGCCAGCAGCCATGACAGGGACAATCAGCCCCAGCATTTT.

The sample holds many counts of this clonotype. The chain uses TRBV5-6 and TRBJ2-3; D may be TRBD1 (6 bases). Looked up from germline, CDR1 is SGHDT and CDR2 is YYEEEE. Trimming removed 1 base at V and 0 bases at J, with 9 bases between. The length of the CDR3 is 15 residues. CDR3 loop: CASSLFGQSTDTQYF. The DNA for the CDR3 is TGTGCCAGCAGCTTGTTCGGACAGAGCACAGATACGCAGTATTTT.

CDR3 region: CASSLSRGGLDGYTF. The DNA for the CDR3 is TGCGCCAGCAGCTTGTCCAGGGGAGGGCTCGATGGCTACACCTTC. This sequence joins TRBV5-1 and TRBJ1-2; possible D gene TRBD1, 6 bases. CDR3 length: 15 residues. The V end was cut by 1 base, the J end by 6 bases, with 16 bases between. In germline, CDR1 is SGHRS, CDR2 YFSETQ.

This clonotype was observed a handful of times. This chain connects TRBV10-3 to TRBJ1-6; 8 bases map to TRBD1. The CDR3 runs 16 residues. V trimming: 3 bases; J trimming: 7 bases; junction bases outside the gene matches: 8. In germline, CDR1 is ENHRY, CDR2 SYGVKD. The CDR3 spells CAISDRMTGDNSPLHF. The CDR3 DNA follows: TGTGCCATCAGTGACCGAATGACAGGGGACAATTCACCCCTCCACTTT.

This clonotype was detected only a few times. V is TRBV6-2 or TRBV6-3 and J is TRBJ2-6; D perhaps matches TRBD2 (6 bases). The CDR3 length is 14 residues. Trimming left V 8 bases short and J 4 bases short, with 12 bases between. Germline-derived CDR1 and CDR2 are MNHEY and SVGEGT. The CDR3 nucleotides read TGTGCCAGCGGCAATGCGGGAGGGGCCAACGTCCTGACTTTC. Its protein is CASGNAGGANVLTF.

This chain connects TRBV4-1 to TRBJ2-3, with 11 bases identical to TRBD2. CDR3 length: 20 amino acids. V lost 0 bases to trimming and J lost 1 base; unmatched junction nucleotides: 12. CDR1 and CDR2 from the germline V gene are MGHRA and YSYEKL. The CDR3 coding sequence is TGCGCCAGCAGCCAAGATCTATTTAGCGGGAGGGTTGTCCGCACAGATACGCAGTATTTT. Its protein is CASSQDLFSGRVVRTDTQYF.

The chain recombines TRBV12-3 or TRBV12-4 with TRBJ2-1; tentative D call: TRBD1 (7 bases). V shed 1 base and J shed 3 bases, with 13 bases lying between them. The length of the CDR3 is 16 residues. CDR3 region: CASSLGGTDFYNEQFF. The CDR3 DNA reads TGTGCCAGCAGTTTAGGCGGGACAGATTTCTACAATGAGCAGTTCTTC.

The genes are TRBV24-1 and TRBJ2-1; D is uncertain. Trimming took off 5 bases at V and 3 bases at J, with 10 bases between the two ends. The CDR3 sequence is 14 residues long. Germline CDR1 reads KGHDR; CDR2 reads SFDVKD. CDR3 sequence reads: CATSGMASYNEQFF. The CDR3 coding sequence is TGTGCCACCAGTGGTATGGCTAGCTACAATGAGCAGTTCTTC.

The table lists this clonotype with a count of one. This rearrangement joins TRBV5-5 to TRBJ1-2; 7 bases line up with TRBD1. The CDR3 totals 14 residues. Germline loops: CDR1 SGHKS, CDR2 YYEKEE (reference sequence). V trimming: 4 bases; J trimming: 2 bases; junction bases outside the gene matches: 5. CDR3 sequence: CASSVTQGNYGYTF. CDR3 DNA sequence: TGTGCCAGCAGCGTAACACAGGGGAACTATGGCTACACCTTC. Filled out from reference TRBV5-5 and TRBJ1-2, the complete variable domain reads DAGVTQSPTHLIKTRGQQVTLRCSPISGHKSVSWYQQVLGQGPQFIFQYYEKEERGRGNFPDRFSARQFPNYSSELNVNALLLGDSALYLCASSVTQGNYGYTFGSGTRLTVV.